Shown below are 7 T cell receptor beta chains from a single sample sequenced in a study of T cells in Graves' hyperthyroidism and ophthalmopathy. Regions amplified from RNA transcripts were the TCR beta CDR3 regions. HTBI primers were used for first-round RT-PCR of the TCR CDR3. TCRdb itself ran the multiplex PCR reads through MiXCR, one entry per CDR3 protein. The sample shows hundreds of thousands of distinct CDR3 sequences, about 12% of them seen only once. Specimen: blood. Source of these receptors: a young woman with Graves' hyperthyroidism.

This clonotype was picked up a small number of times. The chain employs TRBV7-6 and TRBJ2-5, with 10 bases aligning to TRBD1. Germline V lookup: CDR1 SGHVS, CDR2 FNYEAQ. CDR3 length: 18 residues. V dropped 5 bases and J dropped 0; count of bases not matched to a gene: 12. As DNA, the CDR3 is TGTGCCAGCAGCCCGCACGGGACAGGGGACCAATACCAAGAGACCCAGTACTTC. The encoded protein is CASSPHGTGDQYQETQYF. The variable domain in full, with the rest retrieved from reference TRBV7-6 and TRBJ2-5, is GAGVSQSPRYKVTKRGQDVALRCDPISGHVSLYWYRQALGQGPEFLTYFNYEAQQDKSGLPNDRFSAERPEGSISTLTIQRTEQRDSAMYRCASSPHGTGDQYQETQYFGPGTRLLVL.

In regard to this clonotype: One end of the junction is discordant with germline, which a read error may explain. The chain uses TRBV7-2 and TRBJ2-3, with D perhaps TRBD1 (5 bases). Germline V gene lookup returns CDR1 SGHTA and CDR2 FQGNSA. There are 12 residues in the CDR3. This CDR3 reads CASSLHTGTQYF. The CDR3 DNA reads TGTGCCAGCAGCCTGCACACAGGTACGCAGTATTTT.

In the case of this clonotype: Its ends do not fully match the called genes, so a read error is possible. Here the CDR3 reads CASSQQGSGRETQHF. CDR3 DNA sequence: TGTGCCAGCAGCCAACAGGGTAGTGGGAGAGAGACCCAGCACTTC. The genes are TRBV4-2 and TRBJ2-5; D possibly uses TRBD1 or TRBD2 (5 bases each). Germline assignment: CDR1 LGHNA and CDR2 YNFKEQ. This CDR3 is built from 15 residues.

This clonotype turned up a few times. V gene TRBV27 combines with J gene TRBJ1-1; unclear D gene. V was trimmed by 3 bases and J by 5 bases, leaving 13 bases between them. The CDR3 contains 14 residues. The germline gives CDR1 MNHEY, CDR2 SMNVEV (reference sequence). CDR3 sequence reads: CASSFGRTPTEAFF. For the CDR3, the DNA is TGTGCCAGCAGTTTCGGACGGACTCCGACTGAAGCTTTCTTT.

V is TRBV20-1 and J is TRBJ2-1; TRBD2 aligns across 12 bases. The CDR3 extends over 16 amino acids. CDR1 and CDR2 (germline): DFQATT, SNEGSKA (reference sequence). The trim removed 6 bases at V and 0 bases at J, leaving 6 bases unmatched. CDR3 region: CSAARTSGISYNEQFF. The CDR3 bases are TGCAGTGCGGCTCGGACTAGCGGGATCTCCTACAATGAGCAGTTCTTC.

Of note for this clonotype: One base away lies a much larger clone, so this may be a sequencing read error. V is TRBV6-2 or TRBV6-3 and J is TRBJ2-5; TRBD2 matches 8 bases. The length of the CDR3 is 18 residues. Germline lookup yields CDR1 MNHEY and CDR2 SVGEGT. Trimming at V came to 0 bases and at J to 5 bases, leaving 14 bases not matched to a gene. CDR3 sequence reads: CASSYSRGSTGGPETQYF. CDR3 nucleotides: TGTGCCAGCAGTTACTCCCGGGGATCGACGGGAGGGCCGGAGACCCAGTACTTC.

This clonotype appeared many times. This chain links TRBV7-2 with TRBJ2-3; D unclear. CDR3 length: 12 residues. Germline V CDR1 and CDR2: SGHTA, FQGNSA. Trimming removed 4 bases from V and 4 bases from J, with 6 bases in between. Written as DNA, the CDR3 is TGTGCCAGCAGCTCCCCCCCAGATACGCAGTATTTT. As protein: CASSSPPDTQYF.